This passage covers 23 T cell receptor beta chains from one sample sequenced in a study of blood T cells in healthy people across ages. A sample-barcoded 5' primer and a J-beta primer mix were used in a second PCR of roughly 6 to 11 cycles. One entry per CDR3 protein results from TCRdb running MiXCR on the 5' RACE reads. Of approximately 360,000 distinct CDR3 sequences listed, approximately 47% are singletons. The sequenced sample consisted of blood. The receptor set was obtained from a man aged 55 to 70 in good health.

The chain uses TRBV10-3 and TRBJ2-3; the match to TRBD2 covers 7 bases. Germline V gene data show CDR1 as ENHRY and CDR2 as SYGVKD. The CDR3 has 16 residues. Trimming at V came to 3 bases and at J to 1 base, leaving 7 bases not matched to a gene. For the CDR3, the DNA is TGTGCCATCAGTGACACAGCGGGGAGCCGCACAGATACGCAGTATTTT. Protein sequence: CAISDTAGSRTDTQYF.

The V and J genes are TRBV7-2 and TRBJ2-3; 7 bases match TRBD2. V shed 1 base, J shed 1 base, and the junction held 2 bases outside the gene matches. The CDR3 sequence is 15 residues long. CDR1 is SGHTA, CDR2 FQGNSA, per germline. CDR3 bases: TGTGCCAGCAGCTTAGAGCGGGGACGCACAGATACGCAGTATTTT. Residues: CASSLERGRTDTQYF.

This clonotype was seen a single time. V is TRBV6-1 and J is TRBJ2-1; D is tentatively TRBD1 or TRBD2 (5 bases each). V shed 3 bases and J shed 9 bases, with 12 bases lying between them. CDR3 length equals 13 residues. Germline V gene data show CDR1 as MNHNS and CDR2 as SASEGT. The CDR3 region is CASSDTPRGEQFF. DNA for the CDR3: TGTGCCAGCAGTGATACACCGAGGGGTGAGCAGTTCTTC.

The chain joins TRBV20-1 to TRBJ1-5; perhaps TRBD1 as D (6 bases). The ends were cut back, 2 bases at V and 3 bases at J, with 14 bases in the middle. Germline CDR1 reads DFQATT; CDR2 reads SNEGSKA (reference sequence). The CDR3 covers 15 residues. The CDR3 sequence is CSARSTQGPNQPQHF. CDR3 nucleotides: TGCAGTGCTAGATCCACACAGGGACCCAATCAGCCCCAGCATTTT.

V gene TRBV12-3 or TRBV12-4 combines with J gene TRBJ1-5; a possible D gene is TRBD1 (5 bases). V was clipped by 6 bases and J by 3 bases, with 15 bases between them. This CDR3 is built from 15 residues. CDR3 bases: TGTGCCAGCAGCTGGTCGGGGGGAGACAATCAGCCCCAGCATTTT. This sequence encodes CASSWSGGDNQPQHF.

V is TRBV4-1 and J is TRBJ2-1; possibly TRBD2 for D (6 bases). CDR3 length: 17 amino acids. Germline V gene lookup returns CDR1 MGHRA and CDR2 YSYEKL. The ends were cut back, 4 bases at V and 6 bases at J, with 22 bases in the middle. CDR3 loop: CASSLVESGTGANEQFF. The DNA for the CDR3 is TGCGCCAGCAGCCTCGTCGAGTCCGGGACGGGAGCCAATGAGCAGTTCTTC.

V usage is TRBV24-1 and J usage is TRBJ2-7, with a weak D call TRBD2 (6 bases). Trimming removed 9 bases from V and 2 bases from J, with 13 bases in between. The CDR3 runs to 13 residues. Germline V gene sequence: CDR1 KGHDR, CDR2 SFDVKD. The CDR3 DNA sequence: TGTGCCACCGGTGGAGGGTCGCCCTACGAGCAGTACTTC. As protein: CATGGGSPYEQYF.

CDR3 sequence: CASSNIAGGYHNEQFF. Here the CDR3 DNA reads TGTGCCAGCAGCAATATAGCGGGAGGATACCACAATGAGCAGTTCTTC. The genes are TRBV21-1 and TRBJ2-1; no DNA check was done on the table's D call, TRBD2. TRBV21-1 is assigned pseudogene status. The length of the CDR3 is 16 residues.

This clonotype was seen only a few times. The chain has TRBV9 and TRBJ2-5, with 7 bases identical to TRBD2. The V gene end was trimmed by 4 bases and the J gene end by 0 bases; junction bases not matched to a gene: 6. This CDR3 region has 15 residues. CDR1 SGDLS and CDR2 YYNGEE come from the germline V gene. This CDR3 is CASSRDYTNQETQYF. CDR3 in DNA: TGTGCCAGCAGCCGGGACTATACAAACCAAGAGACCCAGTACTTC.

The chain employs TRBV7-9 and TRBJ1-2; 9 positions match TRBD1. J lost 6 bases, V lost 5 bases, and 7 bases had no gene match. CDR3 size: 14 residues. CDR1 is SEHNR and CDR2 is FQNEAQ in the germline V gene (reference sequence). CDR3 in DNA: TGTGCCAGCAGCCGAGGAGACAGGGGGAATGGCTACACCTTC. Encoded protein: CASSRGDRGNGYTF.

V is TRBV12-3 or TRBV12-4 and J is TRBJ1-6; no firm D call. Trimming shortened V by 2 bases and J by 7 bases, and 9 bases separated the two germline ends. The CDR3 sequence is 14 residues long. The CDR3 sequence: CASSLTSRNSPLHF. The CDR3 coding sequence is TGTGCCAGCAGTTTAACATCTCGGAATTCACCCCTCCACTTT.

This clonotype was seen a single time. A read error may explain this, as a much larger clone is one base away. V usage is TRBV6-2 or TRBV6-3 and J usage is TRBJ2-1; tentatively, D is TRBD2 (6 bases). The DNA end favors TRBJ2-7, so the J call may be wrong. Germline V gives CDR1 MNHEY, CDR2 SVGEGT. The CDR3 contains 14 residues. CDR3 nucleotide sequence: TGTGCCACCGGGACTTCGCGTTCCTACAATGAGCAGTACTTC. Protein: CATGTSRSYNEQYF.

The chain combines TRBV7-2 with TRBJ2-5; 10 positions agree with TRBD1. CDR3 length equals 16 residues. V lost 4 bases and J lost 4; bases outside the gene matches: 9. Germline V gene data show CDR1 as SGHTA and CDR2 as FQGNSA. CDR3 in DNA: TGTGCCAGCAGCTCCTCACCGGGACAGGGGCGAGAGACCCAGTACTTC. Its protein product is CASSSSPGQGRETQYF.

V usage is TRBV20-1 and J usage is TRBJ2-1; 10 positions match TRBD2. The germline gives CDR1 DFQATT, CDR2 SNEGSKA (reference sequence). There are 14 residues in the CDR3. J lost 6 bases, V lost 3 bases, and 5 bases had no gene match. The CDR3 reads CSARLLAGSNEQFF. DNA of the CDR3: TGCAGTGCTAGGTTACTAGCGGGGTCCAATGAGCAGTTCTTC.

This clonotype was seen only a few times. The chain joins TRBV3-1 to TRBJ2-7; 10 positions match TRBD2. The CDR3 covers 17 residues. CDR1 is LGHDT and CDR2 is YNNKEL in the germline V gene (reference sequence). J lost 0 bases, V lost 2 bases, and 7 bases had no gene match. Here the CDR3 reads CASSQQELAGVSYEQYF. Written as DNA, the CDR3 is TGTGCCAGCAGCCAACAAGAGCTAGCGGGGGTCTCCTACGAGCAGTACTTC.

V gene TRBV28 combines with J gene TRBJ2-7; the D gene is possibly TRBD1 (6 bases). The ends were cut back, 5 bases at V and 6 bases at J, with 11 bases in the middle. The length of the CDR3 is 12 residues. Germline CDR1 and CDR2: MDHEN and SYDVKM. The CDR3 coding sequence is TGTGCCAGCAGTCCGCACAGGGCCGAGCAGTACTTC. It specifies CASSPHRAEQYF. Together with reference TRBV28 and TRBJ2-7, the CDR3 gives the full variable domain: DVKVTQSSRYLVKRTGEKVFLECVQDMDHENMFWYRQDPGLGLRLIYFSYDVKMKEKGDIPEGYSVSREKKERFSLILESASTNQTSMYLCASSPHRAEQYFGPGTRLTVT.

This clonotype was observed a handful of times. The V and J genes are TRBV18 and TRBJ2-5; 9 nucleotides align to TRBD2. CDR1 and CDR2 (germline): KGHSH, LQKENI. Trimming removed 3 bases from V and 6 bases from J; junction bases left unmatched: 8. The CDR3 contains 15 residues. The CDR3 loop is CASSPGLAGQQTQYF. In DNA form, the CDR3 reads TGTGCCAGCTCACCGGGGCTAGCGGGGCAACAGACCCAGTACTTC.

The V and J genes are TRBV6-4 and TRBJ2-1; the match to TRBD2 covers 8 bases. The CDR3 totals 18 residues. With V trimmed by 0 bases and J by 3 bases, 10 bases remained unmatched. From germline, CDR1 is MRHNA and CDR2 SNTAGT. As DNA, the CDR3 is TGTGCCAGCAGTGACTCGGCCGTGACTAGCGCCAACTACAATGAGCAGTTCTTC. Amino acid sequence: CASSDSAVTSANYNEQFF.

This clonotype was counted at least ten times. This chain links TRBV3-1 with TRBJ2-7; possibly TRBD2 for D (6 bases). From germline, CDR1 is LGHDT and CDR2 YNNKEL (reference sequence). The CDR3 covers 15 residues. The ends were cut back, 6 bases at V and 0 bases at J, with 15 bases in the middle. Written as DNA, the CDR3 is TGTGCCAGCAGTCTTAGCGGAGGGAACTCCTACGAGCAGTACTTC. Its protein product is CASSLSGGNSYEQYF.

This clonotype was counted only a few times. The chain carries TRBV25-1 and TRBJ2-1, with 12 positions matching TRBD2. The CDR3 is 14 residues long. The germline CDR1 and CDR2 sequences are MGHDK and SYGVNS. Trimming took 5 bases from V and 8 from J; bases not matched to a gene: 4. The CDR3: CASSRGTSGHEQFF. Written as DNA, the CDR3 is TGTGCCAGCAGTAGAGGGACTAGCGGGCATGAGCAGTTCTTC. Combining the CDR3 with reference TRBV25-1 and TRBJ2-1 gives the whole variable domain EADIYQTPRYLVIGTGKKITLECSQTMGHDKMYWYQQDPGMELHLIHYSYGVNSTEKGDLSSESTVSRIRTEHFPLTLESARPSHTSQYLCASSRGTSGHEQFFGPGTRLTVL.

The CDR3 sequence is CASLLGGLAGVDEQFF. In nucleotides, the CDR3 is TGTGCCAGCCTCTTAGGGGGACTAGCGGGAGTGGATGAGCAGTTCTTC. The chain has TRBV28 and TRBJ2-1; TRBD2 aligns across 14 bases. Germline V gene lookup returns CDR1 MDHEN and CDR2 SYDVKM. The CDR3 has 16 residues. The ends lost 8 bases at V and 8 bases at J; junction bases unmatched: 11.

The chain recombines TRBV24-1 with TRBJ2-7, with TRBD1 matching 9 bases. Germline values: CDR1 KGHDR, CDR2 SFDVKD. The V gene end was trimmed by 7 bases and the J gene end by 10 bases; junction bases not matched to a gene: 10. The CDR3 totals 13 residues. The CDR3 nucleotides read TGTGCCACCAGCGACAGGGGGGGGGTTGACCAGTACTTC. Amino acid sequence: CATSDRGGVDQYF.

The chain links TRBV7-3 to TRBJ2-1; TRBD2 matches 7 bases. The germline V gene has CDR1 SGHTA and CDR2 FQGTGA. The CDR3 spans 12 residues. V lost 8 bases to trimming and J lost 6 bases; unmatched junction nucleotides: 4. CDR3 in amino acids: CASGGSRNEQFF. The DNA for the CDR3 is TGTGCCAGCGGCGGGAGCCGCAATGAGCAGTTCTTC.